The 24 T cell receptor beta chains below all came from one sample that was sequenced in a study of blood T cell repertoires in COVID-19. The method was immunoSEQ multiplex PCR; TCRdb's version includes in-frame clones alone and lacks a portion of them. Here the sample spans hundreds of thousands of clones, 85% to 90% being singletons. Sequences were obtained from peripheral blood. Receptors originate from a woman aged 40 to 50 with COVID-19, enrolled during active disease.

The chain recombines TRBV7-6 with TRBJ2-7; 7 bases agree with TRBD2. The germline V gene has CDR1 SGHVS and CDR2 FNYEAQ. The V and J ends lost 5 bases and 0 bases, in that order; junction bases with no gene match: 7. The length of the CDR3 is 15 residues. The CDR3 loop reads CASSPRRGDSYEQYF. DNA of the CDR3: TGTGCCAGCAGCCCCCGCCGGGGGGACTCCTACGAGCAGTACTTC.

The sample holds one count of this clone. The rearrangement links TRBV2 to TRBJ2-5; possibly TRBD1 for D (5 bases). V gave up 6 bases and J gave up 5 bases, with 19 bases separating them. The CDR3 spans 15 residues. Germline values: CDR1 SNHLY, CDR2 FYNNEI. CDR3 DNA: TGTGCCAGCAGAAACCTAATCCAGGGTTGGGAGACCCAGTACTTC. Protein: CASRNLIQGWETQYF.

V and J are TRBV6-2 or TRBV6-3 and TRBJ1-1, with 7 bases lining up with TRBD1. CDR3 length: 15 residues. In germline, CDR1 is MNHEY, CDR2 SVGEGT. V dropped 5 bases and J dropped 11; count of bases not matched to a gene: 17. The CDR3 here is CASSTGQVLRGRAFF. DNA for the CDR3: TGTGCCAGCAGTACCGGACAGGTTCTAAGAGGTCGTGCTTTCTTT.

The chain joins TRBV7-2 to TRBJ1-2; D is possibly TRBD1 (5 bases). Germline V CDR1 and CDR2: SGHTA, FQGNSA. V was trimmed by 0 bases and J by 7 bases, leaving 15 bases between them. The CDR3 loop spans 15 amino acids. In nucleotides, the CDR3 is TGTGCCAGCAGCTTAGCCCCAGGGATTCCCGGTGGCTACACCTTC. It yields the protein CASSLAPGIPGGYTF.

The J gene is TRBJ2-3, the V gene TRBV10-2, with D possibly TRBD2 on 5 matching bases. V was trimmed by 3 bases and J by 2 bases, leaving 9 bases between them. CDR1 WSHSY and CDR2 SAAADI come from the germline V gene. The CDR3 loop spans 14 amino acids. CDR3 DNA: TGCGCCAGCAGTGACGCGGGCTTCACAGATACGCAGTATTTT. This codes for CASSDAGFTDTQYF.

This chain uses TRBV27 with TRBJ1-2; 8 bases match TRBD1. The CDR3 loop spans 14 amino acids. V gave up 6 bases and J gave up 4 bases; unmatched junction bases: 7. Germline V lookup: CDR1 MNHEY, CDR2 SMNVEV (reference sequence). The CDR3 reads CASRIQGQAYGYTF. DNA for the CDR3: TGTGCCAGCAGAATTCAGGGACAGGCCTATGGCTACACCTTC.

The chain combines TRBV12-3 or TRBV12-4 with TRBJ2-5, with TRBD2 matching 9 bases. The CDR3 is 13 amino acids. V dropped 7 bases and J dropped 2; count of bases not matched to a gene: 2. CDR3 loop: CASTLAGQETQYF. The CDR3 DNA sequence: TGTGCCAGCACCCTAGCGGGACAAGAGACCCAGTACTTC.

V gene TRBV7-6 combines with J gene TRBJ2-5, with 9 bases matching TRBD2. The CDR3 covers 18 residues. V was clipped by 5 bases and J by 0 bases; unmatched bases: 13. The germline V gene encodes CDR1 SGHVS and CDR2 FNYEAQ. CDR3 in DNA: TGTGCCAGCAGCGCCAACGCTGGCGGGAGGGGGTACCAAGAGACCCAGTACTTC. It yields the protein CASSANAGGRGYQETQYF.

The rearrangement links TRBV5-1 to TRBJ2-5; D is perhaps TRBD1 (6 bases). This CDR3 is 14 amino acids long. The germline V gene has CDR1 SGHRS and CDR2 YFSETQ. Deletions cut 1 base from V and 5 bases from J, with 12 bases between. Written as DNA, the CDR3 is TGCGCCAGCAGCTTGACAGGGTCCGGGGAGACCCAGTACTTC. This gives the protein CASSLTGSGETQYF.

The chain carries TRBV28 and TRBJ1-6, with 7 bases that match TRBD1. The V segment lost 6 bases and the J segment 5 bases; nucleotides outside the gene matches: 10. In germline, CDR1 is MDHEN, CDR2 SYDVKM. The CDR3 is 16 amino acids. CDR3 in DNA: TGTGCCAGCAGCGCTTTCTCCGGGACAGATAATTCACCCCTCCACTTT. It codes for CASSAFSGTDNSPLHF.

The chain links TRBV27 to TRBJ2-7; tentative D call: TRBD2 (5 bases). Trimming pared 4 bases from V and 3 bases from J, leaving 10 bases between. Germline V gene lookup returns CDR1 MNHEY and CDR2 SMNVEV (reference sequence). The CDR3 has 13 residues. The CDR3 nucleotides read TGTGCCAGCAGTTCCAGACGGGGCTACGAGCAGTACTTC. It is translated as CASSSRRGYEQYF.

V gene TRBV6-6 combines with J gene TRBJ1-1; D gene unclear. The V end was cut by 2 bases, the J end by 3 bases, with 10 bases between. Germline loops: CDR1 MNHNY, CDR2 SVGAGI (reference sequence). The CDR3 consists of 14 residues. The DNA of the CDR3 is TGTGCCAGCAGTTACCCCAAGAGGGACACTGAAGCTTTCTTT. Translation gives CASSYPKRDTEAFF.

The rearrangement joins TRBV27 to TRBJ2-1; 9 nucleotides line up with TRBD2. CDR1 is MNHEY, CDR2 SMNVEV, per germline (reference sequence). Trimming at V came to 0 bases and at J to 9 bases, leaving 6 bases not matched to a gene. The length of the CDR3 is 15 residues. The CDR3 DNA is TGTGCCAGCAGTTTATCGTCGGCGGGAGGGTTTGAGCAGTTCTTC. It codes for CASSLSSAGGFEQFF.

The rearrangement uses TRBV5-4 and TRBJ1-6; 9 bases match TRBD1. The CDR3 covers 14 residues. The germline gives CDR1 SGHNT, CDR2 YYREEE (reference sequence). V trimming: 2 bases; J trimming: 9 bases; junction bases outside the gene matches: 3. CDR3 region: CASSLSGQGSPLHF. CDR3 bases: TGTGCCAGCAGCTTATCGGGACAGGGTTCACCCCTCCACTTT.

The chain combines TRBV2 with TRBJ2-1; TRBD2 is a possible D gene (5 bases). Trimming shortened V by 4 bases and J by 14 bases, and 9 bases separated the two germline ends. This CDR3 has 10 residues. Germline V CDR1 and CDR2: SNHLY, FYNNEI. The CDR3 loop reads CASSGAGEFF. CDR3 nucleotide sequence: TGTGCCAGCAGTGGAGCCGGGGAGTTCTTC.

The CDR3 bases are TGTGCCAGCAGTCCAACCCCCCGGGACAGGCGTGAAAAACTGTTTTTT. Protein product: CASSPTPRDRREKLFF. The chain couples TRBV28 to TRBJ1-4; 8 bases match TRBD1. This CDR3 region has 16 residues. V lost 5 bases to trimming and J lost 7 bases; unmatched junction nucleotides: 12. Germline V CDR1 and CDR2: MDHEN, SYDVKM.

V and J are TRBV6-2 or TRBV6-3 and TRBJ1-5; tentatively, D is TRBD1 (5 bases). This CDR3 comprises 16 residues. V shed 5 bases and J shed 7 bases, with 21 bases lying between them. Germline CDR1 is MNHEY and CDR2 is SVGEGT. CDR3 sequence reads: CASSALRPGIGQPQHF. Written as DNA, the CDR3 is TGTGCCAGCAGTGCCCTGCGACCAGGGATCGGGCAGCCCCAGCATTTT.

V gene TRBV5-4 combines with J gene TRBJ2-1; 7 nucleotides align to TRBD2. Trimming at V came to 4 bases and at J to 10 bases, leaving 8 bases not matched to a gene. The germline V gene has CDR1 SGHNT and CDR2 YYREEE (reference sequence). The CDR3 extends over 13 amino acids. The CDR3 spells CASSIPTSEEQFF. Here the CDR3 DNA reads TGTGCCAGCAGCATCCCCACTAGCGAGGAGCAGTTCTTC. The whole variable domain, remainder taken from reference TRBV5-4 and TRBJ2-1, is ETGVTQSPTHLIKTRGQQVTLRCSSQSGHNTVSWYQQALGQGPQFIFQYYREEENGRGNFPPRFSGLQFPNYSSELNVNALELDDSALYLCASSIPTSEEQFFGPGTRLTVL.

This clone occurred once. The chain's CDR3 is CASRLTGTGTYEQYF. The CDR3 DNA follows: TGTGCCAGCAGACTGACCGGGACAGGGACCTACGAGCAGTACTTC. The rearrangement uses TRBV11-2 and TRBJ2-7, with TRBD1 identical over 9 bases. J gave up 2 bases and V 6 bases, and 8 bases lay outside the gene matches. This CDR3 comprises 15 residues. Germline V gene sequence: CDR1 SGHAT, CDR2 FQNNGV.

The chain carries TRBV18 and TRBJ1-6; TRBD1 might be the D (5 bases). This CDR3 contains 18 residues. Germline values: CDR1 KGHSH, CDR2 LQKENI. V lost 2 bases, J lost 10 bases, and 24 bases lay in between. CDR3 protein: CASSPSRVRGDWGSPLHF. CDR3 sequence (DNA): TGTGCCAGCTCACCATCTCGAGTCCGGGGGGATTGGGGCTCACCCCTCCACTTT.

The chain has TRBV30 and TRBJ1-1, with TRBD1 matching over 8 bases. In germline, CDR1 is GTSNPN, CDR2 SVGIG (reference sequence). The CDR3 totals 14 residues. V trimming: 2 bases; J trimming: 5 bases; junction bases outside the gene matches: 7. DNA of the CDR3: TGTGCCTGGAGTCCTGACAGGGGTTGGACTGAAGCTTTCTTT. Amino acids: CAWSPDRGWTEAFF.

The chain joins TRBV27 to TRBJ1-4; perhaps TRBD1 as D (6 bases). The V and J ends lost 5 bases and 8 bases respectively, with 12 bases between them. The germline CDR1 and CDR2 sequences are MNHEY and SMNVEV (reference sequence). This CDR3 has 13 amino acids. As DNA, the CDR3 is TGTGCCAGCAGTCAGGGGATTAGGGAAAAACTGTTTTTT. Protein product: CASSQGIREKLFF.

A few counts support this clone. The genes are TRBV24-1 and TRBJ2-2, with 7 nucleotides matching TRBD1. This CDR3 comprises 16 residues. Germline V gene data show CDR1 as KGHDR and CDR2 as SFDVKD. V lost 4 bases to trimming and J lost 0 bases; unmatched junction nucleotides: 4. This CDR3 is CATSERDSPNTGELFF. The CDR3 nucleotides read TGTGCCACCAGTGAACGGGACAGCCCGAACACCGGGGAGCTGTTTTTT.

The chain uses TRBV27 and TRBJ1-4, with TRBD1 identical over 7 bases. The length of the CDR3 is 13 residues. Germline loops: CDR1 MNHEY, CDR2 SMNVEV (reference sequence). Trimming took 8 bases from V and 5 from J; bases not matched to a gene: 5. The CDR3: CASPGTENEKLFF. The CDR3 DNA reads TGTGCCAGCCCCGGGACAGAAAATGAAAAACTGTTTTTT.